The following is a T cell receptor beta chain sequence with its context. Its antigen is unidentified. This record belongs to a study of T cell responses to AZD1222 COVID-19 vaccine. Study observations and caveats: White British donors predominated, females outnumbered males, and clonal diversity was possibly underestimated.

Assay used: immunoSEQ multiplex PCR; TCRdb lists only in-frame clones, some missing. The sample lists 150,000 to 200,000 clones; 70% to 90% were seen once. This CDR3 spans 14 amino acids. Trimming took 1 base from V and 4 from J; bases not matched to a gene: 4. Germline V lookup: CDR1 SGHVS, CDR2 FNYEAQ. This chain joins TRBV7-6 and TRBJ2-7; 7 positions match TRBD1. This sequence was found in an adult in good health. Sequences were derived from peripheral blood, sampled on day 0 of AZD1222 vaccination. Written as DNA, the CDR3 is TGTGCCAGCAGCTTAGAGGGACAGACTTACGAGCAGTACTTC. The encoded protein is CASSLEGQTYEQYF.